This TCR beta chain was sequenced in a study of vaccination and CD4 T cells after COVID-19. Background on the study: Recovered patients in the cohort numbered six men and four women, two of them Hispanic. Overlapping spike peptides of SARS-CoV-2, HCoV-NL63, HCoV-OC43 and HCoV-229E were used, and cells were stimulated with them.

Treatment defined: roughly ten-day PBMC culture with coronavirus spike peptide pools or control peptides (ViraFEST assay). Germline lookup yields CDR1 WNHNN and CDR2 SYGVQD (reference sequence). The CDR3 sequence is 14 residues long. Sequencing of cultured CD4+ T cell DNA used the Oncomine TCR Beta short-read assay. Investigators obtained genomic DNA by extraction from cultured CD4+ T cells. MiXCR, run by TCRdb on the PCR reads, gives a single entry per CDR3 protein. The sample contains 5,700 or so distinct CDR3 sequences, 34% of which appear only once. With regard to this clonotype: Its antigen is not known. The junction departs from the called germline gene at one end, perhaps through a read error.

Sample: CD4+ T cells from blood, cultured in vitro, taken after SARS-CoV-2 vaccination. The sequence came from a human donor who had recovered from COVID-19. The rearrangement links TRBV10-1 to TRBJ2-7; D assignment may be TRBD1 or TRBD2 (5 bases each). CDR3 coding DNA: TGCGCCAGCAGAGAGGGACCGACTTGGGGCGAGCAGCACTTC. Protein product: CASREGPTWGEQHF.